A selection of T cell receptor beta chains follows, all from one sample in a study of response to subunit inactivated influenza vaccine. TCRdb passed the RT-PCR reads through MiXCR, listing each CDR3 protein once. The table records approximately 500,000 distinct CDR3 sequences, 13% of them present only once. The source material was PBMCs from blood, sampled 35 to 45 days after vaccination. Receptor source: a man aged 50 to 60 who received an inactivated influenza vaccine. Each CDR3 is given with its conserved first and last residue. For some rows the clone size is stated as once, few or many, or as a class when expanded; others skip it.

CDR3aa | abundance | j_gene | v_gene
CASSSLRGVSSYEQYF | . | TRBJ2-7 | TRBV28
CASSFINQPQHF | . | TRBJ1-5 | TRBV6-2/TRBV6-3
CSARAPMFETSLYF | few | TRBJ2-7 | TRBV20-1
CASSFLMGAGELFF | . | TRBJ2-2 | TRBV6-5
CSARPPGVWSYEQYF | few | TRBJ2-7 | TRBV20-1
CASSSTISGFGNEKLFF | few | TRBJ1-4 | TRBV7-2
CASSYVSENYGYTF | many | TRBJ1-2 | TRBV6-5
CASSSSREPEQFF | . | TRBJ2-1 | TRBV28
CSARDLNTGELFF | . | TRBJ2-2 | TRBV20-1
CASSQDLGGYTF | many | TRBJ1-2 | TRBV4-1
CASSQDWTVGYGYTF | few | TRBJ1-2 | TRBV4-3
CASSVAGGGRDVYGYTF | few | TRBJ1-2 | TRBV9
CASSSPGTSYF | few | TRBJ2-7 | TRBV28
CASSITGTSGETQYF | few | TRBJ2-5 | TRBV7-9
CASSYSRSSPLHF | . | TRBJ1-6 | TRBV6-5
CASSPTGTKETQYF | . | TRBJ2-5 | TRBV18
CASSPRNQDRGRNEQFF | few | TRBJ2-1 | TRBV18
CASSPDPGGSYNEQFF | . | TRBJ2-1 | TRBV12-3/TRBV12-4
CASSRGLHQETQYF | few | TRBJ2-5 | TRBV3-1
CSASTVAASTGTQYF | many | TRBJ2-5 | TRBV20-1
CASSLTRTGNSYEQYF | few | TRBJ2-7 | TRBV5-6
CQQPREGQNANTGELFF | . | TRBJ2-2 | TRBV1
CASSPRNAYEQYF | . | TRBJ2-7 | TRBV7-9
CASALSQQGGTEAFF | few | TRBJ1-1 | TRBV5-1
CASSVGPAPYEQYF | . | TRBJ2-7 | TRBV9
CASSLKQNEQFF | few | TRBJ2-1 | TRBV5-4